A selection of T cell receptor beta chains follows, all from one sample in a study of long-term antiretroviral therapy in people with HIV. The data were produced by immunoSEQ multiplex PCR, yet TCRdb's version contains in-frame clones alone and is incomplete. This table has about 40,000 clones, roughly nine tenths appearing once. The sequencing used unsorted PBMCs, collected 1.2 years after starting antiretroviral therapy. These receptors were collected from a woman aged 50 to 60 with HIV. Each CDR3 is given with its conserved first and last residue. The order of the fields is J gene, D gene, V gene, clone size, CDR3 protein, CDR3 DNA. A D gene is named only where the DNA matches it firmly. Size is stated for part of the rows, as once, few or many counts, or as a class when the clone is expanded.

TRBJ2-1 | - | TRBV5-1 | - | CASSWRGPGNNEQFF | TGCGCCAGCAGCTGGCGGGGGCCCGGGAACAATGAGCAGTTCTTC
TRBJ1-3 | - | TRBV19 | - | CASSMGSETGNTIYF | TGTGCCAGTAGTATGGGGTCAGAAACTGGAAACACCATATATTTT
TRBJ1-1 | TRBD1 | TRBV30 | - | CAWDRGGETEAFF | TGTGCCTGGGACAGGGGGGGAGAGACTGAAGCTTTCTTT
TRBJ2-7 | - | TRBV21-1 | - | CASSKAGTGRTYEQYF | TGTGCCAGCAGCAAAGCCGGGACAGGGAGAACCTACGAGCAGTACTTC
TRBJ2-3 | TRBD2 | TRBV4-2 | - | CASSPLLAGGPDTQYF | TGTGCCAGCAGCCCCTTACTAGCGGGGGGGCCGGATACGCAGTATTTT
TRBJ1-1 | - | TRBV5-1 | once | CASSLETGGTEAFF | TGCGCCAGCAGCTTGGAGACGGGTGGGACTGAAGCTTTCTTT
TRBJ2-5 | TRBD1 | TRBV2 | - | CASRLIPGSGTAQETQYF | TGTGCCAGCAGGTTAATTCCTGGATCCGGGACAGCCCAAGAGACCCAGTACTTC
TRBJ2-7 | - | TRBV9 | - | CASSVGPGTASLYEQYF | TGTGCCAGCAGCGTCGGACCCGGGACGGCGAGCCTCTACGAGCAGTACTTC
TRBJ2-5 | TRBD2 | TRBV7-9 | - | CASSLLGGEETQYF | TGTGCCAGCAGTCTCCTGGGGGGGGAGGAGACCCAGTACTTC
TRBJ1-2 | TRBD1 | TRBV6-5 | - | CASSLDRNYGYTF | TGTGCCAGCAGTTTGGACAGGAACTATGGCTACACCTTC
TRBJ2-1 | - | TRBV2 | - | CASSLTAYNEQFF | TGTGCCAGCAGCCTGACGGCATACAATGAGCAGTTCTTC
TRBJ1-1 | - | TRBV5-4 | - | CASSLWGMGTEAFF | TGTGCCAGCAGCTTGTGGGGAATGGGCACTGAAGCTTTCTTT
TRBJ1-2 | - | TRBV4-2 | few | CASSQDPNRRSGYTF | TGTGCCAGCAGCCAAGATCCTAACAGGCGAAGCGGCTACACCTTC
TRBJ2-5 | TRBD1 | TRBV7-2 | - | CASSSSGTGQETQYF | TGTGCCAGCAGCTCCTCCGGGACAGGTCAAGAGACCCAGTACTTC
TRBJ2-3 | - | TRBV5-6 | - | CASSLESRGGTDTQYF | TGTGCCAGCAGCTTGGAAAGTCGAGGGGGCACAGATACGCAGTATTTT
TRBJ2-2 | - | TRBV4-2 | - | CASSQLGRMVTGELFF | TGTGCCAGCAGCCAACTGGGACGAATGGTCACCGGGGAGCTGTTTTTT
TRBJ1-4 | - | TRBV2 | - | CASSVKTAYEKLFF | TGTGCCAGCAGTGTCAAGACTGCTTATGAAAAACTGTTTTTT
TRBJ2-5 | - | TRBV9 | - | CASSVSPARETQYF | TGTGCCAGCAGCGTTTCTCCTGCAAGAGAGACCCAGTACTTC
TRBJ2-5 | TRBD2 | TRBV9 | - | CASSGGLAGEETQYF | TGTGCCAGCAGCGGGGGACTAGCGGGAGAAGAGACCCAGTACTTC
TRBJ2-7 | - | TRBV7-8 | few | CASSSLEDEQYF | TGTGCCAGCAGCTCCCTCGAGGACGAGCAGTACTTC
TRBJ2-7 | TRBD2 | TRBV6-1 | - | CASSASGLAYEQYF | TGTGCCAGCAGTGCCTCGGGACTAGCTTACGAGCAGTACTTC
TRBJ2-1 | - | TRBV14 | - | CASSQGVYNEQFF | TGTGCCAGCAGCCAAGGGGTCTACAATGAGCAGTTCTTC
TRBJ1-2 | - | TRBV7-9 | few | CASSFDLPYGYTF | TGTGCCAGCAGCTTTGATCTGCCCTATGGCTACACCTTC
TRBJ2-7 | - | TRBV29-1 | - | CSATSSYEQYF | TGCAGCGCAACTAGCTCCTACGAGCAGTACTTC